The clone carrying this T cell receptor beta chain occurred once. This sample is part of a study of T cells in Graves' hyperthyroidism and ophthalmopathy. RNA transcripts provided the source from which TCR beta CDR3 regions were amplified. During a first-round RT-PCR of the TCR CDR3, the HTBI primer set was used. TCRdb recomputed calls from the multiplex PCR reads with MiXCR, one row per CDR3 protein. The sample includes 500,000 to 750,000 distinct CDR3 sequences, 46% of them seen just once. Germline loops: CDR1 SGHKS, CDR2 YYEKEE (reference sequence). Trimming left V 0 bases short and J 7 bases short, with 20 bases between. This CDR3 comprises 17 residues. Those with hyperthyroidism were 18 to 65 years old, newly diagnosed, and ill for under 2 months.

This sequence was found in a woman between 18 and 29 years old with Graves' hyperthyroidism. Sequenced input: peripheral blood or thyroid tissue (not recorded which). The chain joins TRBV5-5 to TRBJ1-5, with a possible D match to TRBD1 (5 bases). CDR3 bases: TGTGCCAGCAGCTTGGCCCCAGGGAAAGGGAATGAGCAGCCCCAGCATTTT. Amino acids: CASSLAPGKGNEQPQHF.